This T cell receptor beta chain emerged from a study of cytotoxic CD8 clonotypes in ibrutinib-treated CLL. Overall study results and limits: A difference in sampling times existed between sustained-remission and progressing patients.

With 1 base removed from V and 7 bases from J, the gap between germline ends came to 16 bases. CDR1 and CDR2 (germline): SGHVS, FNYEAQ. CDR3 length equals 15 residues. The data were produced by immunoSEQ multiplex PCR, yet TCRdb's version contains in-frame clones alone and is incomplete. Counted here are 40,000 to 60,000 clones, around half occurring once; the ten biggest clones make up over 25%. As for this clone: Its antigen is currently unknown.

The rearrangement uses TRBV7-6 and TRBJ2-5; D possibly uses TRBD1 or TRBD2 (5 bases each). Here the sequenced sample was PBMCs, taken after 12 months of ibrutinib treatment. This TCR came from a human donor with chronic lymphocytic leukemia. The CDR3 here is CASSLEGPTSGTQYF. The DNA for the CDR3 is TGTGCCAGCAGCTTAGAGGGACCTACCTCAGGGACCCAGTACTTC.